The 11 T cell receptor beta chains listed next were all sequenced from one sample in a study of technical replicates of blood from several donors. Some clones are missing from TCRdb's copy, which holds only in-frame ones; the method was immunoSEQ multiplex PCR. The sample yields more than 65,000 clones, around 90% seen once. Sequenced: T cells isolated from PBMCs. These receptors came from a human donor in good health.

This chain uses TRBV2 with TRBJ1-5; D is ambiguous. The CDR3 has 13 amino acids. Germline V CDR1 and CDR2: SNHLY, FYNNEI. V was cut by 6 bases and J by 1 base, with 7 bases left in between. CDR3 loop: CASRGGSNQPQHF. The CDR3 region has the DNA TGTGCCAGCAGAGGAGGAAGCAATCAGCCCCAGCATTTT. The whole variable domain, filled in from reference TRBV2 and TRBJ1-5, reads EPEVTQTPSHQVTQMGQEVILRCVPISNHLYFYWYRQILGQKVEFLVSFYNNEISEKSEIFDDQFSVERPDGSNFTLKIRSTKLEDSAMYFCASRGGSNQPQHFGDGTRLSIL.

V is TRBV6-1 and J is TRBJ1-4; no definite D call. Germline V gene sequence: CDR1 MNHNS, CDR2 SASEGT. The CDR3 is 16 amino acids. Trimming cost V 1 base and J 7 bases, with 16 bases left between them. CDR3 loop: CASSEVGGIRGEKLFF. CDR3 in DNA: TGTGCCAGCAGTGAAGTAGGAGGGATACGGGGTGAAAAACTGTTTTTT.

The chain carries TRBV18 and TRBJ2-7; 7 nucleotides agree with TRBD1. Germline CDR1 is KGHSH and CDR2 is LQKENI. J gave up 7 bases and V 6 bases, and 9 bases lay outside the gene matches. This CDR3 is 13 amino acids long. CDR3 DNA sequence: TGTGCCAGCTCGCTCCGACAGGGCGATGAGCAGTACTTC. The encoded protein is CASSLRQGDEQYF.

CDR3 sequence: CASTPVAGVADTQYF. CDR3 DNA: TGTGCCAGCACTCCCGTAGCGGGAGTTGCAGATACGCAGTATTTT. This chain joins TRBV2 and TRBJ2-3; 9 nucleotides line up with TRBD2. CDR1 is SNHLY, CDR2 FYNNEI, per germline. J was trimmed by 4 bases and V by 7 bases; bases with no gene match: 9. This CDR3 comprises 15 residues.

V and J are TRBV4-1 and TRBJ2-7, with a possible D match to TRBD1 (5 bases). This CDR3 contains 15 residues. With 1 base removed from V and 3 bases from J, the gap between germline ends came to 13 bases. Germline V CDR1 and CDR2: MGHRA, YSYEKL. The CDR3, as DNA: TGCGCCAGCAGCCAAGTGAAGGCAGGGATCTACGAGCAGTACTTC. This gives the protein CASSQVKAGIYEQYF.

The chain employs TRBV28 and TRBJ1-4; D is uncertain. The CDR3 sequence is 14 residues long. Germline V gives CDR1 MDHEN, CDR2 SYDVKM. The V gene lost 3 bases and the J gene lost 3 bases, with 8 bases spanning the gap. The CDR3 loop reads CASSLTGSNEKLFF. The CDR3 DNA reads as TGTGCCAGCAGTTTGACGGGGTCTAATGAAAAACTGTTTTTT.

V is TRBV2 and J is TRBJ2-7; D not certain. CDR1 is SNHLY and CDR2 is FYNNEI in the germline V gene. The CDR3 covers 13 residues. Trimming stripped 3 bases from V and 3 bases from J, with 9 bases between. The CDR3 bases are TGTGCCAGCAGTGATGCGGCCTTCTACGAGCAGTACTTC. Translation gives CASSDAAFYEQYF.

This rearrangement joins TRBV6-6 to TRBJ2-2; D may be TRBD1 (6 bases). Trimming shortened V by 2 bases and J by 0 bases, and 7 bases separated the two germline ends. The V gene's germline CDR1 is MNHNY and CDR2 SVGAGI (reference sequence). The CDR3 totals 15 residues. The CDR3: CASSYGTTNTGELFF. As DNA, the CDR3 is TGTGCCAGCAGTTACGGGACAACGAACACCGGGGAGCTGTTTTTT.

The chain has TRBV2 and TRBJ2-5; D is uncertain. Trimming left V 0 bases short and J 5 bases short, with 7 bases between. This CDR3 spans 13 amino acids. Germline V gene lookup returns CDR1 SNHLY and CDR2 FYNNEI. DNA of the CDR3: TGTGCCAGCAGTGAAGCTCAGGTGGAGACCCAGTACTTC. It specifies CASSEAQVETQYF.

The V gene is TRBV19, the J gene TRBJ2-7; the D gene is possibly TRBD1 (5 bases). This CDR3 region has 14 residues. CDR1 and CDR2 (germline): LNHDA, SQIVND (reference sequence). Trimming shortened V by 5 bases and J by 7 bases, and 18 bases separated the two germline ends. CDR3 in amino acids: CASSGAGSAREQYF. CDR3 nucleotides: TGTGCCAGTAGTGGGGCAGGGTCTGCTCGGGAGCAGTACTTC.

The V and J genes are TRBV7-3 and TRBJ1-1; a weak D match, TRBD1 (6 bases). Germline values: CDR1 SGHTA, CDR2 FQGTGA. The V end was cut by 1 base, the J end by 1 base, with 10 bases between. The CDR3 has 15 amino acids. CDR3 sequence reads: CASSLMSQGNTEAFF. The CDR3 region has the DNA TGTGCCAGCAGCTTAATGTCACAGGGGAACACTGAAGCTTTCTTT.